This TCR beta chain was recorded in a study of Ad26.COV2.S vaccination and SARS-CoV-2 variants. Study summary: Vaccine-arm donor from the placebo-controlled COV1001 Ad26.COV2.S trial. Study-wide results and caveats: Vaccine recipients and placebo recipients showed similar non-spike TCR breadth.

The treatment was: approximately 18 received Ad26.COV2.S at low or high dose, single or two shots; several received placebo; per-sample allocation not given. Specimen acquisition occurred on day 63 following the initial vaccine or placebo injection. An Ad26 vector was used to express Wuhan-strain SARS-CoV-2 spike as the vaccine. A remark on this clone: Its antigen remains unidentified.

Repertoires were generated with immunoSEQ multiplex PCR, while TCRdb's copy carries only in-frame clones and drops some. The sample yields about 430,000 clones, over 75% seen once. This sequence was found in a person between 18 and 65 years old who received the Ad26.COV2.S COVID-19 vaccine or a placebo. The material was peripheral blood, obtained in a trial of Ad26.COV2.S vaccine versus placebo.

The CDR3 region has the DNA TGTGCCAGCAGCAAAAACAATGGGGTTACTGAAGCTTTCTTT. Protein product: CASSKNNGVTEAFF. The V and J genes are TRBV5-4 and TRBJ1-1; D unresolved. V gave up 4 bases and J gave up 5 bases, with 15 bases separating them. This CDR3 region has 14 residues. Germline-derived CDR1 and CDR2 are SGHNT and YYREEE (reference sequence).